These 5 T cell receptor beta chains were sequenced from one sample in a study of OX40 agonist ivuxolimab in advanced cancers. The protocol was immunoSEQ multiplex PCR, while the TCRdb copy is restricted to in-frame clones and leaves out a portion. In the table there are around 67,000 clones, approximately 89% of which are singletons. The sample consisted of CD4+ or CD8+ T cells sorted from blood, taken in a trial of the OX40 agonist ivuxolimab. The receptors here all came from an adult with an advanced solid tumor such as melanoma, head and neck, liver or kidney cancer.

The genes are TRBV7-2 and TRBJ2-7; 13 nucleotides agree with TRBD2. V was pared by 3 bases and J by 7 bases, with 3 bases of the junction left unmatched. The CDR3 extends over 14 amino acids. CDR1 is SGHTA and CDR2 is FQGNSA in the germline V gene. The CDR3 protein is CASSFTSGGGEQYF. CDR3 nucleotides: TGTGCCAGCAGCTTTACTAGCGGGGGGGGAGAGCAGTACTTC. Together with reference TRBV7-2 and TRBJ2-7, the CDR3 gives the full variable domain: GAGVSQSPSNKVTEKGKDVELRCDPISGHTALYWYRQSLGQGLEFLIYFQGNSAPDKSGLPSDRFSAERTGGSVSTLTIQRTQQEDSAVYLCASSFTSGGGEQYFGPGTRLTVT.

This clone was seen a single time. The CDR3: CARTRGTYEQYF. The CDR3 DNA follows: TGTGCCAGAACCAGGGGCACCTACGAGCAGTACTTC. The chain combines TRBV27 with TRBJ2-7; TRBD1 might be the D (6 bases). The germline gives CDR1 MNHEY, CDR2 SMNVEV (reference sequence). Between the trimmed V and J ends, which lost 9 bases and 2 bases, there was a span of 11 bases. The CDR3 covers 12 residues.

The chain joins TRBV2 to TRBJ1-2; D unresolved. Trimming shortened V by 1 base and J by 0 bases, and 9 bases separated the two germline ends. The CDR3 contains 15 residues. Germline V lookup: CDR1 SNHLY, CDR2 FYNNEI. CDR3 loop: CASSEGRSANYGYTF. The CDR3 DNA is TGTGCCAGCAGTGAAGGGAGGTCAGCTAACTATGGCTACACCTTC.

The chain recombines TRBV13 with TRBJ2-7, with a tentative D call TRBD2 (5 bases). This CDR3 is built from 17 residues. V lost 5 bases and J 3 bases, leaving 23 bases between the germline ends. The V gene's germline CDR1 is PRHDT and CDR2 FYEKMQ (reference sequence). CDR3 protein: CASSQPTKGGRVYEQYF. CDR3 DNA sequence: TGTGCCAGCAGCCAACCCACAAAGGGCGGGCGGGTCTACGAGCAGTACTTC.

The chain has TRBV6-1 and TRBJ1-5; D is unclear. The CDR3 is 12 amino acids. Per the germline V gene, CDR1 is MNHNS and CDR2 is SASEGT. Trimming shortened V by 4 bases and J by 6 bases, and 7 bases separated the two germline ends. The CDR3, as DNA: TGTGCCAGCAGTGTCCTAGGTCAGCCCCAGCATTTT. This translates into CASSVLGQPQHF.